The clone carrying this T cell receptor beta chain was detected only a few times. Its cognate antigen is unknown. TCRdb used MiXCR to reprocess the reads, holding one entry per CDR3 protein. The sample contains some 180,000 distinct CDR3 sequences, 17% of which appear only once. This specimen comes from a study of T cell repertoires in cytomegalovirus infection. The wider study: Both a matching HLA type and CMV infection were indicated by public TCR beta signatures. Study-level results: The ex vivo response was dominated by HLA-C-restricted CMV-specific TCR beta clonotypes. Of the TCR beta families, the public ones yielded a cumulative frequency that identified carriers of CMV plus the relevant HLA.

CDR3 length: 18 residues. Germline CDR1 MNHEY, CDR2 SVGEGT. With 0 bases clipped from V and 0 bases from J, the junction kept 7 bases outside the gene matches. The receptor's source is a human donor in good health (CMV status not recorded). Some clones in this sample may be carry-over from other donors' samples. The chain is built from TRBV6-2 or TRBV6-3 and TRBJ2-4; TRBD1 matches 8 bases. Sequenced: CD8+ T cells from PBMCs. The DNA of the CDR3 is TGTGCCAGCAGTTACTCTGGGCAGGGGGCACTAGCCAAAAACATTCAGTACTTC. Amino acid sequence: CASSYSGQGALAKNIQYF.